These 27 T cell receptor beta chains share one sample of origin, sequenced in a study of cytomegalovirus exposure and HLA in healthy donors. The PCR was carried out with 60 Vbeta primers and 13 Jbeta primers. Profiled with immunoSEQ multiplex PCR; TCRdb holds only in-frame clones, not every one. The table shows some 130,000 clones, with about 72% occurring only once. Sequencing was performed on PBMCs. Receptors were obtained from a female donor in good health and CMV-seronegative.

The chain carries TRBV18 and TRBJ2-5; D may be TRBD1 (6 bases). The V and J ends lost 3 bases and 3 bases respectively, with 8 bases between them. The germline gives CDR1 KGHSH, CDR2 LQKENI. The CDR3 extends over 13 amino acids. The CDR3 here is CASSPRQEETQYF. CDR3 in DNA: TGTGCCAGCTCACCCCGACAGGAAGAGACCCAGTACTTC.

This clone was recorded once. The chain recombines TRBV28 with TRBJ1-4; 10 bases fit TRBD1. This CDR3 spans 15 amino acids. The J segment lost 8 bases and the V segment lost 6 bases, leaving 9 bases of the junction unmatched. Germline V lookup: CDR1 MDHEN, CDR2 SYDVKM. CDR3 in DNA: TGTGCCAGCAGCTCAGGACAGGGGGTTAGCGAAAAACTGTTTTTT. This sequence encodes CASSSGQGVSEKLFF. The variable domain in full, with the rest retrieved from reference TRBV28 and TRBJ1-4, is DVKVTQSSRYLVKRTGEKVFLECVQDMDHENMFWYRQDPGLGLRLIYFSYDVKMKEKGDIPEGYSVSREKKERFSLILESASTNQTSMYLCASSSGQGVSEKLFFGSGTQLSVL.

The chain employs TRBV19 and TRBJ1-5; D possibly corresponds to TRBD1 (6 bases). CDR1 is LNHDA, CDR2 SQIVND, per germline (reference sequence). The CDR3 covers 15 residues. The V and J ends lost 7 bases and 5 bases respectively, with 18 bases between them. The CDR3 is CASNNSTGWYQPQHF. The CDR3 nucleotides are TGTGCCAGTAATAATTCAACAGGGTGGTATCAGCCCCAGCATTTT. The whole variable domain, filled in from reference TRBV19 and TRBJ1-5, reads DGGITQSPKYLFRKEGQNVTLSCEQNLNHDAMYWYRQDPGQGLRLIYYSQIVNDFQKGDIAEGYSVSREKKESFPLTVTSAQKNPTAFYLCASNNSTGWYQPQHFGDGTRLSIL.

This chain links TRBV7-6 with TRBJ1-1; 7 bases are shared with TRBD1. Germline trimming cut 5 bases from V and 11 bases from J; bases unmatched to any gene: 11. Germline lookup yields CDR1 SGHVS and CDR2 FNYEAQ. The CDR3 loop spans 13 amino acids. The DNA of the CDR3 is TGTGCCAGCAGCACCTTTAGGGGACAGACTGCTTTCTTT. Translated, it gives CASSTFRGQTAFF.

Only one count was recorded for this clone. The chain's CDR3 is CASSSGTGYQETQYF. As DNA, the CDR3 is TGCGCCAGCAGCTCCGGGACAGGGTACCAAGAGACCCAGTACTTC. J is TRBJ2-5 and V is TRBV5-1; 9 bases match TRBD1. Germline V gives CDR1 SGHRS, CDR2 YFSETQ. The junction had 3 bases not matched to a gene; V was cut back by 3 bases and J by 0 bases. The CDR3 loop spans 15 amino acids.

The chain links TRBV9 to TRBJ2-3; TRBD2 aligns across 8 bases. CDR1 and CDR2 from the germline V gene are SGDLS and YYNGEE. This CDR3 region has 15 residues. The V gene end was trimmed by 1 base and the J gene end by 4 bases; junction bases not matched to a gene: 5. CDR3 nucleotide sequence: TGTGCCAGCAGCGTATCAGGACTAGCATCAGATACGCAGTATTTT. This codes for CASSVSGLASDTQYF.

The chain has TRBV28 and TRBJ1-2; D is possibly TRBD1 (5 bases). The CDR3 sequence is 17 residues long. The ends were cut back, 2 bases at V and 4 bases at J, with 20 bases in the middle. In germline, CDR1 is MDHEN, CDR2 SYDVKM. CDR3 residues: CASSLRFGAGLLYGYTF. Written as DNA, the CDR3 is TGTGCCAGCAGTTTAAGGTTTGGGGCAGGCCTCCTCTATGGCTACACCTTC.

This rearrangement joins TRBV5-1 to TRBJ2-1; D uncertain. Per the germline V gene, CDR1 is SGHRS and CDR2 is YFSETQ. V was clipped by 0 bases and J by 9 bases, with 10 bases between them. The CDR3 consists of 13 residues. This CDR3 reads CASSLDIGVEQFF. Written as DNA, the CDR3 is TGCGCCAGCAGCTTGGATATCGGAGTTGAGCAGTTCTTC.

The chain is built from TRBV18 and TRBJ2-5; unclear D gene. This CDR3 comprises 12 residues. Germline-derived CDR1 and CDR2 are KGHSH and LQKENI. The V end was cut by 1 base, the J end by 5 bases, with 5 bases between. CDR3 in amino acids: CASSPQEETQYF. In DNA form, the CDR3 reads TGTGCCAGCTCACCACAGGAGGAGACCCAGTACTTC.

The V gene is TRBV28, the J gene TRBJ2-1; the match to TRBD2 covers 12 bases. The trim removed 5 bases at V and 6 bases at J, leaving 11 bases unmatched. Per the germline V gene, CDR1 is MDHEN and CDR2 is SYDVKM. The CDR3 is 17 amino acids. The CDR3 loop reads CASSLGLAGGPFNEQFF. In DNA form, the CDR3 reads TGTGCCAGCAGTCTAGGGCTAGCGGGAGGGCCCTTCAATGAGCAGTTCTTC.

The V call is TRBV29-1, the J call TRBJ1-2, with D possibly TRBD1 on 5 matching bases. Germline loops: CDR1 SQVTM, CDR2 ANQGSEA. The ends were cut back, 3 bases at V and 7 bases at J, with 18 bases in the middle. There are 14 residues in the CDR3. The CDR3 region has the DNA TGCAGCGTTGACCTGACGGGGGGTTATTTTGGCTACACCTTC. The encoded protein is CSVDLTGGYFGYTF.

The chain is built from TRBV6-1 and TRBJ1-2; TRBD1 is a possible D gene (5 bases). The CDR3 is 14 amino acids. Germline CDR1 and CDR2: MNHNS and SASEGT. Deletions cut 1 base from V and 5 bases from J, with 11 bases between. The CDR3 spells CASSEGRKGYGYTF. CDR3 sequence (DNA): TGTGCCAGCAGTGAAGGACGGAAGGGGTATGGCTACACCTTC.

This chain links TRBV7-2 with TRBJ1-2, with D possibly being TRBD1 (6 bases). Germline V gene sequence: CDR1 SGHTA, CDR2 FQGNSA. Trimming cost V 5 bases and J 4 bases, with 17 bases left between them. CDR3 length: 15 residues. The CDR3 nucleotides read TGTGCCAGCAGCGCAGGACAGTCTTTCCGCTATGGCTACACCTTC. It codes for CASSAGQSFRYGYTF.

This chain uses TRBV27 with TRBJ2-1; 9 bases map to TRBD2. The ends lost 2 bases at V and 11 bases at J; junction bases unmatched: 13. Germline V gene lookup returns CDR1 MNHEY and CDR2 SMNVEV (reference sequence). This CDR3 region has 16 residues. The DNA for the CDR3 is TGTGCCAGCAGTTTACCATGGCGGGGGGGCCCGAGTAAGCAGTTCTTC. Translation: CASSLPWRGGPSKQFF.

The rearrangement links TRBV7-8 to TRBJ2-7; TRBD1 agrees at 10 bases. Germline loops: CDR1 SGHVS, CDR2 FQNEAQ. The trim removed 5 bases at V and 4 bases at J, leaving 5 bases unmatched. The CDR3 consists of 14 residues. The CDR3 DNA sequence: TGTGCCAGCAGCAGAGGACAGGGGGGGTACGAGCAGTACTTC. Its translation is CASSRGQGGYEQYF.

This chain links TRBV4-1 with TRBJ2-3; a possible D gene is TRBD2 (5 bases). CDR3 length equals 17 residues. The V end lost 1 base, the J end lost 4 bases, and 18 bases lay between the germline ends. Germline V gene sequence: CDR1 MGHRA, CDR2 YSYEKL. The CDR3 reads CASSQGVARRSADTQYF. The CDR3, as DNA: TGCGCCAGCAGCCAAGGGGTAGCGAGACGGTCCGCAGATACGCAGTATTTT.

The genes are TRBV6-6 and TRBJ2-5; D remains unclear. Germline V CDR1 and CDR2: MNHNY, SVGAGI (reference sequence). This CDR3 comprises 12 residues. Trimming removed 8 bases at V and 5 bases at J, with 12 bases between. The CDR3 region has the DNA TGTGCCAGCGCCGGGTTTGGGGAGACCCAGTACTTC. This encodes CASAGFGETQYF.

The chain links TRBV4-3 to TRBJ2-3; TRBD2 aligns across 9 bases. The CDR3 has 16 residues. V gave up 1 base and J gave up 4 bases; unmatched junction bases: 6. Looked up from germline, CDR1 is LGHNA and CDR2 is YSLEER. In DNA, the CDR3 is TGCGCCAGCAGCCAAGGGGCCGGGACTAGCCCAGATACGCAGTATTTT. It is translated as CASSQGAGTSPDTQYF.

The chain recombines TRBV5-6 with TRBJ1-5; tentative D call: TRBD1 (6 bases). The germline V gene has CDR1 SGHDT and CDR2 YYEEEE. V was clipped by 4 bases and J by 7 bases, with 15 bases between them. The CDR3 runs 14 residues. CDR3 region: CASSRGGAGQPQHF. The CDR3 region has the DNA TGTGCCAGCAGCCGCGGGGGGGCGGGGCAGCCCCAGCATTTT. The whole variable domain, remainder taken from reference TRBV5-6 and TRBJ1-5, is DAGVTQSPTHLIKTRGQQVTLRCSPKSGHDTVSWYQQALGQGPQFIFQYYEEEERQRGNFPDRFSGHQFPNYSSELNVNALLLGDSALYLCASSRGGAGQPQHFGDGTRLSIL.

The chain carries TRBV7-9 and TRBJ2-1; D call uncertain. This CDR3 has 12 amino acids. Germline assignment: CDR1 SEHNR and CDR2 FQNEAQ (reference sequence). The V gene lost 2 bases and the J gene lost 8 bases, with 7 bases spanning the gap. CDR3 region: CASSLMSHEQFF. The DNA of the CDR3 is TGTGCCAGCAGCTTAATGAGTCATGAGCAGTTCTTC.

V is TRBV5-6 and J is TRBJ2-3, with 7 bases fitting TRBD2. Looked up from germline, CDR1 is SGHDT and CDR2 is YYEEEE. This CDR3 has 14 amino acids. With 0 bases clipped from V and 4 bases from J, the junction kept 2 bases outside the gene matches. The CDR3 here is CASSLGGGSDTQYF. In DNA form, the CDR3 reads TGTGCCAGCAGCTTGGGGGGGGGATCAGATACGCAGTATTTT. The variable domain in full, completed from reference TRBV5-6 and TRBJ2-3, reads DAGVTQSPTHLIKTRGQQVTLRCSPKSGHDTVSWYQQALGQGPQFIFQYYEEEERQRGNFPDRFSGHQFPNYSSELNVNALLLGDSALYLCASSLGGGSDTQYFGPGTRLTVL.

The CDR3 DNA reads as TGTGCCAGTAGTATTTATGCGGGAGGCTCAGATACGCAGTATTTT. Its protein product is CASSIYAGGSDTQYF. V usage is TRBV19 and J usage is TRBJ2-3, with TRBD2 matching over 8 bases. The germline gives CDR1 LNHDA, CDR2 SQIVND (reference sequence). The CDR3 runs 15 residues. The V gene end was trimmed by 3 bases and the J gene end by 4 bases; junction bases not matched to a gene: 6.

This clone was seen a few times. The chain uses TRBV30 and TRBJ1-6; TRBD1 agrees at 7 bases. CDR1 and CDR2 from the germline V gene are GTSNPN and SVGIG (reference sequence). After removal of 1 base from V and 1 base from J, the junction contained 1 base not matched to a gene. This CDR3 comprises 15 residues. CDR3 residues: CAWSEGASYNSPLHF. The CDR3 DNA is TGTGCCTGGAGTGAGGGGGCTTCCTATAATTCACCCCTCCACTTT.

The V and J genes are TRBV7-9 and TRBJ2-2, with D unclear. Trimming stripped 4 bases from V and 6 bases from J, with 6 bases between. Germline values: CDR1 SEHNR, CDR2 FQNEAQ (reference sequence). The CDR3 has 12 amino acids. CDR3 nucleotide sequence: TGTGCCAGCAGCTACCTAGCCGGGGAGCTGTTTTTT. It codes for CASSYLAGELFF.

J is TRBJ2-5 and V is TRBV9; TRBD1 is a possible D gene (5 bases). CDR3 length: 13 amino acids. The V gene's germline CDR1 is SGDLS and CDR2 YYNGEE. V gave up 2 bases and J gave up 5 bases, with 10 bases separating them. The CDR3 region is CASSVDRLETQYF. CDR3 coding DNA: TGTGCCAGCAGCGTCGACAGATTGGAGACCCAGTACTTC. The whole variable domain, filled in from reference TRBV9 and TRBJ2-5, reads DSGVTQTPKHLITATGQRVTLRCSPRSGDLSVYWYQQSLDQGLQFLIQYYNGEERAKGNILERFSAQQFPDLHSELNLSSLELGDSALYFCASSVDRLETQYFGPGTRLLVL.

The rearrangement joins TRBV19 to TRBJ2-1, with TRBD2 matching over 14 bases. The J segment lost 9 bases and the V segment lost 4 bases, leaving 14 bases of the junction unmatched. This CDR3 comprises 18 residues. Germline loops: CDR1 LNHDA, CDR2 SQIVND (reference sequence). Written as DNA, the CDR3 is TGTGCCAGTAGTAAGGGAATAAGGACTAGCGGGAGGTCCCTTGAGCAGTTCTTC. Protein: CASSKGIRTSGRSLEQFF.

J is TRBJ2-7 and V is TRBV7-9; D gene ambiguous. Germline V gene data show CDR1 as SEHNR and CDR2 as FQNEAQ (reference sequence). The length of the CDR3 is 14 residues. Trimming removed 3 bases from V and 0 bases from J, with 9 bases in between. The CDR3 protein is CASSFGQASYEQYF. The CDR3, as DNA: TGTGCCAGCAGCTTTGGGCAGGCCTCCTACGAGCAGTACTTC.